One and the same sample provided the 5 T cell receptor beta chains below, sequenced in a study of T cell changes during pregnancy in multiple sclerosis. The table came from immunoSEQ multiplex PCR; TCRdb's copy has only in-frame clones and leaves some out. The sample lists about 39,000 clones; 90% to 95% were seen once. Specimen: CD4+ T cells from peripheral blood mononuclear cells, collected in the first trimester of pregnancy. These receptor sequences come from a female donor with multiple sclerosis, enrolled in a pregnancy study.

The rearrangement uses TRBV6-6 and TRBJ2-7, with 9 bases lining up with TRBD1. The ends lost 0 bases at V and 8 bases at J; junction bases unmatched: 11. This CDR3 has 16 residues. Germline V gene data show CDR1 as MNHNY and CDR2 as SVGAGI (reference sequence). This CDR3 reads CASSYSIGTGGPQQYF. Here the CDR3 DNA reads TGTGCCAGCAGTTACTCCATTGGTACAGGGGGCCCTCAGCAGTACTTC.

The chain links TRBV5-1 to TRBJ1-1; 8 positions agree with TRBD1. V trimming: 1 base; J trimming: 5 bases; junction bases outside the gene matches: 10. The germline gives CDR1 SGHRS, CDR2 YFSETQ. This CDR3 has 16 amino acids. Written as DNA, the CDR3 is TGCGCCAGCAGCTTGAGGTCAGGGGGCGCAGGAACTGAAGCTTTCTTT. This sequence encodes CASSLRSGGAGTEAFF.

This clone is a singleton in its sample. The gene calls are TRBV27 and TRBJ2-5, with a weak D call TRBD2 (5 bases). CDR1 is MNHEY and CDR2 is SMNVEV in the germline V gene (reference sequence). This CDR3 has 17 amino acids. Between the trimmed V and J ends, which lost 2 bases and 2 bases, there was a span of 18 bases. The CDR3 DNA is TGTGCCAGCAGTTTAGTCGGAGGATTTCGATCTCAAGAGACCCAGTACTTC. Amino acids: CASSLVGGFRSQETQYF.

This clone was counted between two and nine times. This sequence joins TRBV11-2 and TRBJ1-2; TRBD1 agrees at 8 bases. V dropped 6 bases and J dropped 0; count of bases not matched to a gene: 9. The CDR3 sequence is 16 residues long. Germline assignment: CDR1 SGHAT and CDR2 FQNNGV. The chain's CDR3 is CASSSRTGISNYGYTF. The CDR3 bases are TGTGCCAGCAGTTCCCGGACAGGGATCTCTAACTATGGCTACACCTTC.

The J gene is TRBJ2-1, the V gene TRBV4-1, with 8 bases identical to TRBD2. CDR3 length: 18 residues. The germline gives CDR1 MGHRA, CDR2 YSYEKL. V gave up 0 bases and J gave up 3 bases; unmatched junction bases: 10. The chain's CDR3 is CASSQEGVRGDLYNEQFF. The CDR3 nucleotides read TGCGCCAGCAGCCAAGAAGGGGTGCGGGGGGACCTCTACAATGAGCAGTTCTTC.